The clone carrying this TCR beta chain was observed at least ten times. No antigen is known for it. These data belong to a study of read filtering for tumor transcriptome and immune sequencing. Study-wide context: The cohort had about 16 men and more than 11 women aged about 45 to 80, mean roughly 70 years. R-ISS stage counts were 8 for I, around 17 for II, 7 for III. Per sample, TCR-region reads ranged about 3.5 to 11 million by IR-seq, about 80 to 1,400 by RNA-seq.

Molecular barcoded adaptors covering alpha/delta and beta/gamma chains were used on roughly 400 ng RNA. TCRdb used MiXCR to reprocess the reads, holding one entry per CDR3 protein. The table has tens of thousands of distinct CDR3 sequences, 20% to 25% seen once. General study points: This fraction held mixed bone marrow immune cells after CD138-negative sorting.

This CDR3 region has 16 residues. V trimming: 4 bases; J trimming: 2 bases; junction bases outside the gene matches: 7. In germline, CDR1 is SGHRS, CDR2 YFSETQ. This clonotype was obtained from a donor at least 40 years old with multiple myeloma. Sequenced: a population of CD138-negative cells sorted from bone marrow. The rearrangement links TRBV5-1 to TRBJ2-3; 10 nucleotides agree with TRBD2. The CDR3 DNA reads as TGCGCCAGCAGCCCTAGGAGCGGGAGGGCCACAGATACGCAGTATTTT. This gives the protein CASSPRSGRATDTQYF. The full variable domain, rest sourced from reference TRBV5-1 and TRBJ2-3, is KAGVTQTPRYLIKTRGQQVTLSCSPISGHRSVSWYQQTPGQGLQFLFEYFSETQRNKGNFPGRFSGRQFSNSRSEMNVSTLELGDSALYLCASSPRSGRATDTQYFGPGTRLTVL.